One sample yielded the 29 T cell receptor beta chains listed below, sequenced in a study of beta chain features in type 1 diabetes. Investigators reverse transcribed all isolated RNA, so they sequenced expressed TCRB transcripts. Sequencing was performed with immunoSEQ multiplex PCR; in TCRdb, only in-frame clones are kept and a portion is missing. The sample includes 900,000 or so clones, roughly a sixth of them seen just once. The sequenced sample was naive CD4+ T cells from blood. These receptors were obtained from a woman between 18 and 29 years old in good health.

This clone turned up a few times. This chain's CDR3 is CASSYYSQPLLQYF. CDR3 nucleotides: TGTGCCAGCAGTTACTACTCCCAACCCTTGCTCCAGTACTTC. V and J are TRBV6-6 and TRBJ2-5; D unclear. This CDR3 contains 14 residues. Germline V gene sequence: CDR1 MNHNY, CDR2 SVGAGI (reference sequence). V lost 1 base and J 10 bases, leaving 16 bases between the germline ends.

This clone was detected a few times. This chain joins TRBV28 and TRBJ1-1, with D hard to call. From germline, CDR1 is MDHEN and CDR2 SYDVKM. V was cut by 2 bases and J by 8 bases, with 12 bases left in between. The CDR3 contains 13 residues. The CDR3 coding sequence is TGTGCCAGCAGTTTACAAGGGCCGGCCGAAGCTTTCTTT. It yields the protein CASSLQGPAEAFF. Filled out from reference TRBV28 and TRBJ1-1, the complete variable domain reads DVKVTQSSRYLVKRTGEKVFLECVQDMDHENMFWYRQDPGLGLRLIYFSYDVKMKEKGDIPEGYSVSREKKERFSLILESASTNQTSMYLCASSLQGPAEAFFGQGTRLTVV.

V and J are TRBV20-1 and TRBJ2-5; tentatively, D is TRBD1 (6 bases). CDR1 is DFQATT and CDR2 is SNEGSKA in the germline V gene (reference sequence). This CDR3 contains 10 residues. The V gene lost 7 bases and the J gene lost 4 bases, with 7 bases spanning the gap. The CDR3 DNA sequence: TGCAGTGGAGGGGGAGAGACCCAGTACTTC. Encoded protein: CSGGGETQYF.

V and J are TRBV2 and TRBJ2-5; D remains ambiguous. V shed 7 bases and J shed 5 bases, with 17 bases lying between them. The CDR3 extends over 14 amino acids. Germline values: CDR1 SNHLY, CDR2 FYNNEI. CDR3 coding DNA: TGTGCCAGCAACTCTAGGGCAAGTGGGGAGACCCAGTACTTC. Translated, it gives CASNSRASGETQYF. The whole variable domain, filled in from reference TRBV2 and TRBJ2-5, reads EPEVTQTPSHQVTQMGQEVILRCVPISNHLYFYWYRQILGQKVEFLVSFYNNEISEKSEIFDDQFSVERPDGSNFTLKIRSTKLEDSAMYFCASNSRASGETQYFGPGTRLLVL.

A few counts support this clone. The J gene is TRBJ2-7, the V gene TRBV6-1; no clear D. Deletions cut 1 base from V and 0 bases from J, with 7 bases between. Germline V gives CDR1 MNHNS, CDR2 SASEGT. This CDR3 region has 14 residues. CDR3 bases: TGTGCCAGCAGTGAAGAGGGCAGCTCCTACGAGCAGTACTTC. Residues: CASSEEGSSYEQYF.

This chain connects TRBV23-1 to TRBJ1-3; no clear D. TRBV23-1 is given ORF status, its function remaining uncertain. V gave up 0 bases and J gave up 3 bases, with 9 bases separating them. The CDR3 contains 15 residues. This CDR3 is CASSQSGRFGNTIYF. The CDR3 bases are TGCGCCAGCAGTCAATCAGGGCGGTTTGGAAACACCATATATTTT.

This clone has just a few counts. The chain uses TRBV18 and TRBJ2-2, with D uncertain. There are 15 residues in the CDR3. The V and J ends lost 0 bases and 4 bases respectively, with 9 bases between them. CDR1 KGHSH and CDR2 LQKENI come from the germline V gene. DNA for the CDR3: TGTGCCAGCTCACCACCGTCCAGGTCCACCGGGGAGCTGTTTTTT. It yields the protein CASSPPSRSTGELFF.

This clone was detected only a few times. This chain links TRBV18 with TRBJ2-7, with a tentative D call TRBD2 (5 bases). The CDR3 is made up of 11 amino acids. In germline, CDR1 is KGHSH, CDR2 LQKENI. The V end lost 6 bases, the J end lost 6 bases, and 9 bases lay between the germline ends. In nucleotides, the CDR3 is TGTGCCAGCTCCCGGGAAGGCGAGCAGTACTTC. As protein: CASSREGEQYF.

On this clone: Other DNA sequences in the sample encode the same CDR3. The genes are TRBV9 and TRBJ2-5; the D is unclear. V shed 0 bases and J shed 3 bases, with 3 bases lying between them. CDR3 length: 12 residues. Germline V gene data show CDR1 as SGDLS and CDR2 as YYNGEE. CDR3 loop: CASSVGEETQYF. CDR3 nucleotide sequence: TGTGCCAGCAGCGTAGGCGAAGAGACCCAGTACTTC.

This clone was found a few times. The chain joins TRBV28 to TRBJ2-2; D possibly corresponds to TRBD2 (6 bases). The CDR3 is made up of 13 amino acids. CDR1 and CDR2 from the germline V gene are MDHEN and SYDVKM. Trimming removed 11 bases at V and 1 base at J, with 11 bases between. The CDR3 nucleotides read TGTGCCGTTGGGGGGAAGAACACCGGGGAGCTGTTTTTT. Its translation: CAVGGKNTGELFF.

There are a few counts of this clone. The J gene is TRBJ2-1, the V gene TRBV7-9; a weak D match, TRBD1 (5 bases). From germline, CDR1 is SEHNR and CDR2 FQNEAQ (reference sequence). This CDR3 spans 14 amino acids. V lost 5 bases to trimming and J lost 8 bases, with 16 bases between them. CDR3 sequence (DNA): TGTGCCAGCAGCCCCCTTCAGGGTCAGGATGAGCAGTTCTTC. As protein: CASSPLQGQDEQFF.

The chain has TRBV25-1 and TRBJ2-5, with unresolved D. Germline loops: CDR1 MGHDK, CDR2 SYGVNS. The CDR3 is 12 residues long. Trimming took 4 bases from V and 5 from J, leaving 8 bases between them. The CDR3 region is CASSGVKETQYF. The CDR3 bases are TGTGCCAGCAGTGGGGTAAAGGAGACCCAGTACTTC.

This clone turned up a few times. The chain uses TRBV5-4 and TRBJ1-2, with 8 bases aligning to TRBD1. V shed 0 bases and J 7 bases; nucleotides not matched to a gene: 17. Germline V gene sequence: CDR1 SGHNT, CDR2 YYREEE (reference sequence). The CDR3 sequence is 18 residues long. CDR3 region: CASSLDASTRTGIGGYTF. The CDR3 nucleotides read TGTGCCAGCAGCTTGGACGCGTCCACGAGGACAGGGATTGGTGGCTACACCTTC.

There are a few counts of this clone. The chain couples TRBV28 to TRBJ2-7; 7 positions agree with TRBD2. The J segment lost 4 bases and the V segment lost 6 bases, leaving 9 bases of the junction unmatched. This CDR3 comprises 14 residues. Germline V gives CDR1 MDHEN, CDR2 SYDVKM. The DNA for the CDR3 is TGTGCCAGCAGGAAACCGGGACTAACGTACGAGCAGTACTTC. Its translation is CASRKPGLTYEQYF.

In this sample, this clone turned up a few times. The chain uses TRBV7-2 and TRBJ2-7, with D hard to call. The CDR3 spans 15 residues. The V and J ends lost 5 bases and 3 bases respectively, with 17 bases between them. CDR1 and CDR2 from the germline V gene are SGHTA and FQGNSA. The CDR3 loop is CASSPKDRSDYEQYF. The CDR3 DNA sequence: TGTGCCAGCAGCCCGAAGGACCGATCGGACTACGAGCAGTACTTC.

V usage is TRBV4-3 and J usage is TRBJ2-5; TRBD2 aligns across 7 bases. The CDR3 has 17 residues. Losses at the gene ends were 2 bases for V and 0 bases for J; bases not matched to a gene: 9. Germline V gene lookup returns CDR1 LGHNA and CDR2 YSLEER. CDR3 loop: CASSQNPGLPYQETQYF. DNA of the CDR3: TGCGCCAGCAGCCAAAACCCGGGACTACCGTACCAAGAGACCCAGTACTTC.

This chain links TRBV5-1 with TRBJ2-1; 9 nucleotides line up with TRBD2. The germline V gene has CDR1 SGHRS and CDR2 YFSETQ. The J segment lost 6 bases and the V segment lost 1 base, leaving 8 bases of the junction unmatched. The CDR3 consists of 16 residues. The CDR3, as DNA: TGCGCCAGCAGCTTGATGTCTAGCGGGAAAATCAATGAGCAGTTCTTC. This gives the protein CASSLMSSGKINEQFF.

The J gene is TRBJ1-2, the V gene TRBV6-5; D perhaps matches TRBD1 (6 bases). V lost 6 bases and J 9 bases, leaving 14 bases between the germline ends. From germline, CDR1 is MNHEY and CDR2 SVGAGI. This CDR3 is 12 amino acids long. CDR3 bases: TGTGCCAGCAGCCCCGGGACATGGAGCTACACCTTC. It codes for CASSPGTWSYTF.

The chain uses TRBV28 and TRBJ2-1; 10 bases match TRBD2. The CDR3 runs 14 residues. Unmatched junction bases numbered 3, after V lost 6 bases and J lost 4 bases. Germline-derived CDR1 and CDR2 are MDHEN and SYDVKM. DNA of the CDR3: TGTGCCAGCAGGGGGACTAGCGCATACAATGAGCAGTTCTTC. It encodes CASRGTSAYNEQFF.

Concerning this clone: Other DNA sequences in the same sample also yield this CDR3. This rearrangement joins TRBV4-2 to TRBJ2-7, with TRBD1 matching 7 bases. The germline V gene has CDR1 LGHNA and CDR2 YNFKEQ. This CDR3 spans 14 amino acids. V shed 1 base and J 2 bases; nucleotides not matched to a gene: 2. The CDR3 coding sequence is TGTGCCAGCAGCCAAGGAGGGGGCGCCTACGAGCAGTACTTC. Translation gives CASSQGGGAYEQYF.

V is TRBV15 and J is TRBJ1-1; D not resolved. V was trimmed by 3 bases and J by 5 bases, leaving 16 bases between them. Germline V CDR1 and CDR2: LNHNV, YYDKDF (reference sequence). This CDR3 comprises 15 residues. The CDR3 DNA sequence: TGTGCCACCAGCAGCACTAAGTTGGGGTTAACTGAAGCTTTCTTT. Translation: CATSSTKLGLTEAFF.

This clone turned up a few times. The rearrangement links TRBV6-1 to TRBJ2-3; D is uncertain. V was pared by 2 bases and J by 2 bases, with 14 bases between. Germline loops: CDR1 MNHNS, CDR2 SASEGT. The CDR3 loop spans 16 amino acids. The CDR3 here is CASSEFIGTSTDTQYF. CDR3 in DNA: TGTGCCAGCAGTGAATTCATCGGCACCTCCACAGATACGCAGTATTTT.

This chain connects TRBV7-9 to TRBJ2-5; no firm D call. CDR3 length equals 12 residues. V was cut by 8 bases and J by 2 bases, with 9 bases left in between. Germline values: CDR1 SEHNR, CDR2 FQNEAQ (reference sequence). Written as DNA, the CDR3 is TGTGCCAGCGGACCACTTCAAGAGACCCAGTACTTC. It is translated as CASGPLQETQYF.

There are a few counts of this clone. The chain carries TRBV5-4 and TRBJ1-1; no definite D call. The CDR3 totals 15 residues. The germline CDR1 and CDR2 sequences are SGHNT and YYREEE (reference sequence). The germline V and J ends were trimmed by 2 bases and 1 base, with 12 bases remaining between them. CDR3 nucleotide sequence: TGTGCCAGCAGCTTTAATGGTTTGCAGAACACTGAAGCTTTCTTT. This encodes CASSFNGLQNTEAFF.

The V and J genes are TRBV28 and TRBJ2-1; perhaps TRBD2 as D (5 bases). The V and J ends lost 6 bases and 4 bases respectively, with 13 bases between them. Germline V lookup: CDR1 MDHEN, CDR2 SYDVKM. The CDR3 totals 14 residues. The DNA for the CDR3 is TGTGCCAGCAGGCGTGGACTGCTGTACAATGAGCAGTTCTTC. Its translation: CASRRGLLYNEQFF.

This clone was seen only a few times. The chain is built from TRBV5-1 and TRBJ2-7, with 8 bases matching TRBD1. Germline V lookup: CDR1 SGHRS, CDR2 YFSETQ. This CDR3 region has 13 residues. V gave up 1 base and J gave up 5 bases; unmatched junction bases: 2. This chain's CDR3 is CASSLRQGNEQYF. The CDR3 region has the DNA TGCGCCAGCAGCTTGCGACAGGGGAACGAGCAGTACTTC.

This chain uses TRBV21-1 with TRBJ1-1. TRBV21-1 is tagged as a pseudogene. The CDR3 loop spans 14 amino acids. The CDR3 region is CASSKAWGNTEAFF. In DNA form, the CDR3 reads TGTGCCAGCAGCAAAGCGTGGGGGAACACTGAAGCTTTCTTT.

V and J are TRBV7-9 and TRBJ2-1; weak D call: TRBD2 (6 bases). The length of the CDR3 is 19 residues. Germline V gene lookup returns CDR1 SEHNR and CDR2 FQNEAQ (reference sequence). V dropped 4 bases and J dropped 0 bases, with 22 bases sitting between them. CDR3: CASSSLGASAGSSYNEQFF. The CDR3 DNA reads as TGTGCCAGCAGCTCTTTAGGGGCCTCCGCGGGGAGCTCCTACAATGAGCAGTTCTTC.

This clone has a single count. V usage is TRBV18 and J usage is TRBJ1-2, with 7 nucleotides matching TRBD1. With 3 bases clipped from V and 3 bases from J, the junction kept 7 bases outside the gene matches. The CDR3 totals 15 residues. Germline CDR1 reads KGHSH; CDR2 reads LQKENI. CDR3 DNA: TGTGCCAGCTCACCGTCCACAGGGGAGTACTATGGCTACACCTTC. Its translation: CASSPSTGEYYGYTF.